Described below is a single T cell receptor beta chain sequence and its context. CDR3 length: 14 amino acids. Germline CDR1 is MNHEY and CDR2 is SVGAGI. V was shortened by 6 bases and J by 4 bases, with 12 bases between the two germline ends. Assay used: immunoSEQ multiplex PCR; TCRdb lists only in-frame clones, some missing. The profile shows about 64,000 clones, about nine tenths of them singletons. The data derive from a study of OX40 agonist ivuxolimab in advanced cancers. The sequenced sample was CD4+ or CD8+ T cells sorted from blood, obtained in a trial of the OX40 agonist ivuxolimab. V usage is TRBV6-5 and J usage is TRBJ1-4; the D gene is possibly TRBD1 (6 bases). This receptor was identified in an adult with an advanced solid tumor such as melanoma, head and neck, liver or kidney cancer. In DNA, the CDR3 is TGTGCCAGCAGGGTAGGGGGGAATAATGAAAAACTGTTTTTT. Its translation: CASRVGGNNEKLFF.